One and the same sample provided the 21 T cell receptor beta chains below, sequenced in a study of blood T cells in healthy people across ages. Next came a second PCR, run for roughly 6 to 11 cycles, which used a sample-barcoded 5' primer along with a J-beta primer mix. MiXCR, run by TCRdb on the 5' RACE reads, gives a single entry per CDR3 protein. The sample has 1.5 million to 2 million distinct CDR3 sequences, 30% to 40% seen once. Sequences were obtained from blood. These receptors came from a human donor in good health.

J is TRBJ1-2 and V is TRBV7-6, with D hard to call. The CDR3 extends over 15 amino acids. The V gene lost 5 bases and the J gene lost 1 base, with 14 bases spanning the gap. The V gene's germline CDR1 is SGHVS and CDR2 FNYEAQ. In DNA, the CDR3 is TGTGCCAGCAGCCCCCGGGTTAATGGTAACTATGGCTACACCTTC. Amino acids: CASSPRVNGNYGYTF.

The rearrangement links TRBV5-1 to TRBJ2-5; TRBD1 aligns across 7 bases. The CDR3 spans 13 residues. V dropped 3 bases and J dropped 7; count of bases not matched to a gene: 6. CDR1 and CDR2 from the germline V gene are SGHRS and YFSETQ. As DNA, the CDR3 is TGCGCCAGCAGCTACCGACAGGGAAGGACCCAGTACTTC. Amino acids: CASSYRQGRTQYF.

The chain couples TRBV20-1 to TRBJ2-3, with no clear D. Germline-derived CDR1 and CDR2 are DFQATT and SNEGSKA (reference sequence). V lost 3 bases and J lost 2, with 15 bases in between. The CDR3 contains 15 residues. Here the CDR3 reads CSASHPPVNTDTQYF. Written as DNA, the CDR3 is TGCAGTGCTAGCCATCCTCCAGTGAACACAGATACGCAGTATTTT.

This sequence joins TRBV15 and TRBJ2-4, with D possibly being TRBD1 (7 bases). Germline loops: CDR1 LNHNV, CDR2 YYDKDF (reference sequence). Trimming left V 6 bases short and J 7 bases short, with 22 bases between. The CDR3 is 16 amino acids. CDR3 bases: TGTGCCACCAGGGACCGACAGGGACTCCGCGGGAACATTCAGTACTTC. Translated, it gives CATRDRQGLRGNIQYF.

The chain combines TRBV7-2 with TRBJ2-5, with 12 positions matching TRBD2. The germline gives CDR1 SGHTA, CDR2 FQGNSA. The V segment lost 0 bases and the J segment 4 bases; nucleotides outside the gene matches: 3. The CDR3 loop spans 16 amino acids. This chain's CDR3 is CTSSLAVLAGGETQYF. CDR3 nucleotide sequence: TGTACCAGCAGCTTAGCCGTACTAGCGGGGGGAGAGACCCAGTACTTC.

The genes are TRBV20-1 and TRBJ2-3, with no clear D. V lost 0 bases and J lost 3, with 13 bases in between. The CDR3 length is 15 residues. Germline-derived CDR1 and CDR2 are DFQATT and SNEGSKA (reference sequence). The CDR3 coding sequence is TGCAGTGCTAGAGATATAGCCCGGAATACAGATACGCAGTATTTT. This sequence encodes CSARDIARNTDTQYF.

The J gene is TRBJ1-2, the V gene TRBV7-2; the D gene is possibly TRBD1 (5 bases). The CDR3 contains 15 residues. Germline V lookup: CDR1 SGHTA, CDR2 FQGNSA. Trimming took off 1 base at V and 3 bases at J, with 12 bases between the two ends. The CDR3 coding sequence is TGTGCCAGCAGCTTAGAGAGCGACAGCCACTATGGCTACACCTTC. It specifies CASSLESDSHYGYTF.

This clonotype was seen a few times. The J gene is TRBJ1-5, the V gene TRBV29-1, with 7 bases aligning to TRBD1. The CDR3 extends over 14 amino acids. Germline assignment: CDR1 SQVTM and CDR2 ANQGSEA. Losses at the gene ends were 5 bases for V and 2 bases for J; bases not matched to a gene: 6. CDR3 in amino acids: CSVSTGARNQPQHF. In DNA form, the CDR3 reads TGCAGCGTTTCTACAGGGGCCCGCAATCAGCCCCAGCATTTT. Looking up the rest from reference TRBV29-1 and TRBJ1-5 gives the full variable domain: SAVISQKPSRDICQRGTSLTIQCQVDSQVTMMFWYRQQPGQSLTLIATANQGSEATYESGFVIDKFPISRPNLTFSTLTVSNMSPEDSSIYLCSVSTGARNQPQHFGDGTRLSIL.

This clonotype was seen more than once but under ten times. The V and J genes are TRBV10-3 and TRBJ2-1, with D uncertain. V was trimmed by 10 bases and J by 5 bases, leaving 18 bases between them. The germline gives CDR1 ENHRY, CDR2 SYGVKD. This CDR3 comprises 14 residues. The CDR3 DNA sequence: TGTGCCACCACCACACCCGGGTCGGACAATGAGCAGTTCTTC. This codes for CATTTPGSDNEQFF.

The V and J genes are TRBV9 and TRBJ1-1; unclear D gene. Trimming removed 5 bases at V and 4 bases at J, with 12 bases between. There are 13 residues in the CDR3. Germline V gives CDR1 SGDLS, CDR2 YYNGEE. The CDR3 loop reads CASRASGSTEAFF. The CDR3 DNA is TGTGCCAGCAGAGCCTCGGGAAGCACTGAAGCTTTCTTT.

In this sample, this clonotype turned up a few times. V gene TRBV2 combines with J gene TRBJ1-1; 9 bases line up with TRBD1. The CDR3 contains 12 residues. Germline assignment: CDR1 SNHLY and CDR2 FYNNEI. The trim removed 5 bases at V and 6 bases at J, leaving 1 base unmatched. The CDR3 loop reads CASSTGGPEAFF. In nucleotides, the CDR3 is TGTGCCAGCAGTACAGGGGGCCCTGAAGCTTTCTTT.

The chain combines TRBV7-9 with TRBJ2-1; D not certain. The CDR3 sequence is 13 residues long. Trimming left V 5 bases short and J 11 bases short, with 16 bases between. The germline CDR1 and CDR2 sequences are SEHNR and FQNEAQ (reference sequence). CDR3 protein: CASSPDEVQKQFF. DNA of the CDR3: TGTGCCAGCAGCCCTGACGAGGTACAAAAGCAGTTCTTC.

This clonotype has more than one count but fewer than ten. The V and J genes are TRBV6-4 and TRBJ1-2, with TRBD1 matching over 8 bases. Per germline, CDR1 MRHNA and CDR2 SNTAGT. V lost 6 bases to trimming and J lost 7 bases; unmatched junction nucleotides: 7. CDR3 length: 13 residues. The CDR3 protein is CASSPWTGIGYTF. CDR3 nucleotides: TGTGCCAGCAGCCCCTGGACAGGGATTGGCTACACCTTC.

The rearrangement joins TRBV6-2 or TRBV6-3 to TRBJ2-1, with 9 bases identical to TRBD1. The CDR3 length is 18 residues. After removal of 2 bases from V and 3 bases from J, the junction contained 11 bases not matched to a gene. Per the germline V gene, CDR1 is MNHEY and CDR2 is SVGEGT. The CDR3 sequence: CASSYGSGTGSYYNEQFF. The DNA of the CDR3 is TGTGCCAGCAGTTACGGGAGTGGGACAGGGAGTTACTACAATGAGCAGTTCTTC.

V gene TRBV12-3 or TRBV12-4 combines with J gene TRBJ2-5; TRBD1 matches 7 bases. V was clipped by 8 bases and J by 2 bases; unmatched bases: 5. CDR3 length: 13 residues. CDR3 amino acids: CASGDRVQETQYF. The CDR3 nucleotides read TGTGCCAGCGGAGACAGGGTACAAGAGACCCAGTACTTC.

This clonotype has a single count. V is TRBV20-1 and J is TRBJ2-7; D assignment may be TRBD1 or TRBD2 (5 bases each). V was clipped by 3 bases and J by 2 bases, with 17 bases between them. CDR1 is DFQATT, CDR2 SNEGSKA, per germline (reference sequence). CDR3 length equals 15 residues. Written as DNA, the CDR3 is TGCAGTGCTAGGGAGGCAGGGACGGGAACCTACGAGCAGTACTTC. Protein: CSAREAGTGTYEQYF.

The chain couples TRBV4-3 to TRBJ2-4; TRBD1 matches at 11 bases. There are 16 residues in the CDR3. CDR1 LGHNA and CDR2 YSLEER come from the germline V gene. V was pared by 0 bases and J by 13 bases, with 11 bases of the junction left unmatched. This CDR3 reads CASSQDRGTGGREQYF. The CDR3 bases are TGCGCCAGCAGCCAAGATAGGGGGACAGGGGGTAGGGAGCAGTACTTC.

This clonotype showed up just a few times. The chain combines TRBV5-1 with TRBJ2-4; the match to TRBD1 covers 9 bases. The end of the DNA fits TRBJ2-7 better, so the J call may be wrong. Germline CDR1 and CDR2: SGHRS and YFSETQ. The CDR3 has 14 residues. CDR3 region: CASSPKTGGNEQYF. The DNA for the CDR3 is TGCGCCAGCAGCCCTAAGACAGGGGGTAACGAGCAGTACTTC.

This clonotype was seen a handful of times. The genes are TRBV29-1 and TRBJ1-2, with D hard to call. Looked up from germline, CDR1 is SQVTM and CDR2 is ANQGSEA. CDR3 length equals 14 residues. V was shortened by 4 bases and J by 4 bases, with 16 bases between the two germline ends. The DNA of the CDR3 is TGCAGCGTTGTGAGCCCTGCCCTCAGCTATGGCTACACCTTC. It codes for CSVVSPALSYGYTF.

The table lists this clonotype with a few counts. The gene calls are TRBV5-8 and TRBJ2-5; TRBD1 is a possible D gene (6 bases). Germline V gives CDR1 SGHTS, CDR2 YDEGEE. The CDR3 is made up of 15 amino acids. V was pared by 0 bases and J by 5 bases, with 14 bases between. The CDR3 protein is CASSLDLSGVETQYF. CDR3 nucleotide sequence: TGTGCCAGCAGCTTGGATCTATCAGGGGTGGAGACCCAGTACTTC.

This clonotype was counted between two and nine times. The CDR3: CASRSGTGGLYGYTF. In DNA form, the CDR3 reads TGTGCCAGCAGATCCGGGACAGGGGGCCTCTATGGCTACACCTTC. The chain carries TRBV9 and TRBJ1-2; 12 bases map to TRBD1. Germline values: CDR1 SGDLS, CDR2 YYNGEE. The CDR3 covers 15 residues. Losses at the gene ends were 5 bases for V and 4 bases for J; bases not matched to a gene: 6. Full variable domain (outside the CDR3, taken from reference TRBV9 and TRBJ1-2): DSGVTQTPKHLITATGQRVTLRCSPRSGDLSVYWYQQSLDQGLQFLIQYYNGEERAKGNILERFSAQQFPDLHSELNLSSLELGDSALYFCASRSGTGGLYGYTFGSGTRLTVV.